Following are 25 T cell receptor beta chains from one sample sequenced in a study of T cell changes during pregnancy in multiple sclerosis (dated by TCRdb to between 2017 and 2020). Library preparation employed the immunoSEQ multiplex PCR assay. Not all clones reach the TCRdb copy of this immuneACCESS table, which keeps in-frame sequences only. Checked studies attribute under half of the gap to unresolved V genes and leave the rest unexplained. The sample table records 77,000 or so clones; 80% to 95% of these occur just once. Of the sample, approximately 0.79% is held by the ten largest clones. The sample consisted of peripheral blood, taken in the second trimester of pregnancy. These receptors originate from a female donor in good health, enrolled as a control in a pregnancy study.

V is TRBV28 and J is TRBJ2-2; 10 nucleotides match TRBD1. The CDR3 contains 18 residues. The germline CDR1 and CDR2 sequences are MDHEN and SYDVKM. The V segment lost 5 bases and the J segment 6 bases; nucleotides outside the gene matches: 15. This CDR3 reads CASSANPGGQGFPGELFF. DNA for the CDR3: TGTGCCAGCAGTGCAAATCCCGGGGGACAGGGGTTCCCCGGGGAGCTGTTTTTT.

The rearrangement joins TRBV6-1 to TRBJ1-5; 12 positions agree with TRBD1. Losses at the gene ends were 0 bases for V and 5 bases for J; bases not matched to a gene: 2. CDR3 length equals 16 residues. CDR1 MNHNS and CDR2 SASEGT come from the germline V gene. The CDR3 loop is CASSEAGTGGYQPQHF. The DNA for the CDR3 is TGTGCCAGCAGTGAAGCCGGGACAGGGGGCTATCAGCCCCAGCATTTT.

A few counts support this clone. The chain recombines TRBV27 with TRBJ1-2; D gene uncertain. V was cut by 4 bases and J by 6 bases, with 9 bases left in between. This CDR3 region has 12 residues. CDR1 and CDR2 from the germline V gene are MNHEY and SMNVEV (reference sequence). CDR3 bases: TGTGCCAGCAGTTCTGGGGAGGATGGCTACACCTTC. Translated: CASSSGEDGYTF.

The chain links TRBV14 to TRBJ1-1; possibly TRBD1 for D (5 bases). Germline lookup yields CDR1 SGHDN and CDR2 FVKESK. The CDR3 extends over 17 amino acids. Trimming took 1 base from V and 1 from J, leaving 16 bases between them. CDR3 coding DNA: TGTGCCAGCAGCCAAGTAGGGACTTATACGAGGAACACTGAAGCTTTCTTT. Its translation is CASSQVGTYTRNTEAFF.

CDR3 DNA: TGTGCCAGCAGTTTACGGGGGGGCAATCAGCCCCAGCATTTT. This encodes CASSLRGGNQPQHF. J is TRBJ1-5 and V is TRBV28, with D maybe TRBD1 (5 bases). CDR3 size: 14 residues. Trimming pared 2 bases from V and 2 bases from J, leaving 7 bases between. Germline V lookup: CDR1 MDHEN, CDR2 SYDVKM.

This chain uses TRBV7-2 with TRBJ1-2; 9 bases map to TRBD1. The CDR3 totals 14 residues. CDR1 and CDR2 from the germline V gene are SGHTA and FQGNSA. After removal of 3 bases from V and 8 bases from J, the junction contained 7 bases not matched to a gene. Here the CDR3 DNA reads TGTGCCAGCAGCTTTGGGACAGGGTCGGAAGGCTACACCTTC. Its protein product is CASSFGTGSEGYTF.

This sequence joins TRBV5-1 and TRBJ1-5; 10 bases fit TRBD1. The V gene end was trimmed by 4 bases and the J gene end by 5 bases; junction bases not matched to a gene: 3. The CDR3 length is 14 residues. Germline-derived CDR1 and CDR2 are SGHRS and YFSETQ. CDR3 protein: CASSPGTGDQPQHF. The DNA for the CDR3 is TGCGCCAGCAGCCCCGGGACAGGGGATCAGCCCCAGCATTTT.

CDR3 sequence reads: CASSVYSTGSGGYTEAFF. DNA for the CDR3: TGTGCCAGCAGCGTCTATTCGACAGGCTCAGGGGGTTACACTGAAGCTTTCTTT. The chain couples TRBV6-4 to TRBJ1-1, with TRBD1 identical over 7 bases. Trimming removed 6 bases from V and 3 bases from J; junction bases left unmatched: 19. Germline assignment: CDR1 MRHNA and CDR2 SNTAGT. CDR3 length: 18 residues.

The CDR3 region is CASSTTSGGANEQFF. CDR3 sequence (DNA): TGTGCCAGCTCGACGACTAGCGGGGGGGCAAATGAGCAGTTCTTC. The gene calls are TRBV27 and TRBJ2-1; 14 bases fit TRBD2. Per germline, CDR1 MNHEY and CDR2 SMNVEV (reference sequence). V lost 8 bases to trimming and J lost 7 bases; unmatched junction nucleotides: 7. The CDR3 runs 15 residues.

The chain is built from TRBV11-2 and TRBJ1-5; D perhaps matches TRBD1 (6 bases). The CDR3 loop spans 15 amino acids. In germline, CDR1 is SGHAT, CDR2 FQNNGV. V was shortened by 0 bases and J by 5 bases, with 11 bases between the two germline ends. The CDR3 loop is CASSLDGQRDQPQHF. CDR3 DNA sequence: TGTGCCAGCAGCTTAGATGGACAGAGAGATCAGCCCCAGCATTTT.

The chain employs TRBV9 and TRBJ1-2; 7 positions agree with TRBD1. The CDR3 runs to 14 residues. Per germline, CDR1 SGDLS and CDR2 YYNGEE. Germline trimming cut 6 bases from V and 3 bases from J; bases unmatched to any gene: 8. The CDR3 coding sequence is TGTGCCAGCACACGACAGGGAAGTGACTATGGCTACACCTTC. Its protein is CASTRQGSDYGYTF. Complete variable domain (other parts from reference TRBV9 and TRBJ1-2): DSGVTQTPKHLITATGQRVTLRCSPRSGDLSVYWYQQSLDQGLQFLIQYYNGEERAKGNILERFSAQQFPDLHSELNLSSLELGDSALYFCASTRQGSDYGYTFGSGTRLTVV.

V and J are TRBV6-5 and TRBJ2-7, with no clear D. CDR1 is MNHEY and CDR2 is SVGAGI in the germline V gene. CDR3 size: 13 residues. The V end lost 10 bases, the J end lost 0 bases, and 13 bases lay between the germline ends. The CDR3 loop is CATRVEASYEQYF. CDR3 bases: TGTGCCACCCGGGTGGAAGCCTCCTACGAGCAGTACTTC.

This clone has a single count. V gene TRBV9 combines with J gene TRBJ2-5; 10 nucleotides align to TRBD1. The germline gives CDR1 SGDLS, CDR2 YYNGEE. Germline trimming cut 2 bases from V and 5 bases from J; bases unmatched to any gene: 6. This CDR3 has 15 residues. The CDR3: CASSVTGTGDETQYF. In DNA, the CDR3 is TGTGCCAGCAGCGTGACCGGGACAGGGGACGAGACCCAGTACTTC.

The CDR3 sequence is CASSLVGVDEQYF. Written as DNA, the CDR3 is TGTGCCAGCAGCTTGGTAGGAGTTGACGAGCAGTACTTC. The rearrangement uses TRBV5-6 and TRBJ2-7; no definite D call. The V and J ends lost 0 bases and 5 bases respectively, with 9 bases between them. The CDR3 sequence is 13 residues long. Germline V gene data show CDR1 as SGHDT and CDR2 as YYEEEE.

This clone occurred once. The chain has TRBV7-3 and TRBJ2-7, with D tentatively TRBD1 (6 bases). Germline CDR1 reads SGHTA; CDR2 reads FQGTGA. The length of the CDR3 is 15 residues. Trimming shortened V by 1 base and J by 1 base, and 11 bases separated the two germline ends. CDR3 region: CASSLKDSPSYEQYF. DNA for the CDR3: TGTGCCAGCAGCTTAAAGGACAGCCCGTCCTACGAGCAGTACTTC.

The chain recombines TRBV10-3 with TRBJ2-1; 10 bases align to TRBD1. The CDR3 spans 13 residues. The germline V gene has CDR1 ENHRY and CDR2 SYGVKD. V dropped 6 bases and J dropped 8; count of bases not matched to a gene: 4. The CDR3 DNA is TGTGCCATCAGAACCGGGACAGGGGATGAGCAGTTCTTC. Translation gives CAIRTGTGDEQFF.

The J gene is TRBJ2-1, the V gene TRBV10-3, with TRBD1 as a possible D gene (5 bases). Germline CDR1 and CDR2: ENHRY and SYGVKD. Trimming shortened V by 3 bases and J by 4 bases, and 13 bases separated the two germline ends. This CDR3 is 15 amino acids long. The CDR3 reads CAISDSGHLYNEQFF. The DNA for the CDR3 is TGTGCCATCAGTGATTCCGGACATCTGTACAATGAGCAGTTCTTC.

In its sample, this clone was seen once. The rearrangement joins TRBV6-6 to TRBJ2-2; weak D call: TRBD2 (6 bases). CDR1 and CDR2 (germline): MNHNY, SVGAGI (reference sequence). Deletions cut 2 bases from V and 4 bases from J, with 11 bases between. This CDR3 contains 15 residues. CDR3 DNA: TGTGCCAGCAGTTACCTTGCGGGGAGCACCGGGGAGCTGTTTTTT. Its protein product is CASSYLAGSTGELFF.

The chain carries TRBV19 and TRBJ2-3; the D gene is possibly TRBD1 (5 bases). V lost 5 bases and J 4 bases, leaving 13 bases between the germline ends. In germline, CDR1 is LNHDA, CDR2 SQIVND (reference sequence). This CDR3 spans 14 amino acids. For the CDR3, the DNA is TGTGCCAGTAGTGGACGACAGTTGTCAGATACGCAGTATTTT. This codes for CASSGRQLSDTQYF.

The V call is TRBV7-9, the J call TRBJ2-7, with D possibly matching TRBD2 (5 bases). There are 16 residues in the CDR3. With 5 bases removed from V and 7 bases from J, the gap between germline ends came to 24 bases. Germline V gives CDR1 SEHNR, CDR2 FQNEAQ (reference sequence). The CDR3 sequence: CASSLDRSGLMEEQYF. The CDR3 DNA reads TGTGCCAGCAGCCTCGACCGCTCAGGACTGATGGAGGAGCAGTACTTC.

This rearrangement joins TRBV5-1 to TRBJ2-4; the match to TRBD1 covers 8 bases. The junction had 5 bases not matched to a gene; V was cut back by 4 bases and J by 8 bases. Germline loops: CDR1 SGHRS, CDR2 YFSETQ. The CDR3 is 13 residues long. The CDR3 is CASSRDRRDIQYF. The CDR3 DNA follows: TGCGCCAGCAGCCGGGACAGGAGGGACATTCAGTACTTC.

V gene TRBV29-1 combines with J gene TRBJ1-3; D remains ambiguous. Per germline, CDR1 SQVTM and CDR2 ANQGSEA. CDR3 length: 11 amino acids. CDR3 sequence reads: CSGGSGNTIYF. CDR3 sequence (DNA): TGCAGTGGCGGCTCTGGAAACACCATATATTTT.

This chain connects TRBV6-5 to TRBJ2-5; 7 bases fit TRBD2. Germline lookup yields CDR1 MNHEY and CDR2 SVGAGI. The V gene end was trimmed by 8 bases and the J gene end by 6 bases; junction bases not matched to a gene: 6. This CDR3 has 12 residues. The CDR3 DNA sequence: TGTGCCAGCTCGGGAGGCTCGAAGACCCAGTACTTC. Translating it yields CASSGGSKTQYF.

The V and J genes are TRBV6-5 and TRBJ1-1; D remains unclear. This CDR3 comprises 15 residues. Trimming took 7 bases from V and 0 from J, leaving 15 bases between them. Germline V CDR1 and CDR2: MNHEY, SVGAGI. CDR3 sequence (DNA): TGTGCCAGCACCCCGTACCTAGCCATGAACACTGAAGCTTTCTTT. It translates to CASTPYLAMNTEAFF.

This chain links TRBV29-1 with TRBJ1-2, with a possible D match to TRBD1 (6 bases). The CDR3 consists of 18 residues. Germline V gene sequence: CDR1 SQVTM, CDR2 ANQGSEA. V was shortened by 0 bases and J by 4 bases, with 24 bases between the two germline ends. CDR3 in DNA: TGCAGCGTTGAAGACGCACAGGGTCCCCCCGCACCCCGCTATGGCTACACCTTC. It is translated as CSVEDAQGPPAPRYGYTF.